What follows are 18 T cell receptor beta chains derived from one specimen sequenced in a study of blood T cells in healthy people across ages. Combining a sample-barcoded 5' primer with a J-beta primer mix, a second PCR ran for about 6 to 12 cycles. TCRdb reprocessed the 5' RACE reads with MiXCR, giving one entry per CDR3 protein. Of 700,000 to 800,000 distinct CDR3 sequences in the sample, roughly 41% are singletons; the top ten hold 20%. The specimen was blood. The receptors come from a woman aged 55-70 years in good health.

This chain uses TRBV7-6 with TRBJ2-7; possibly TRBD1 or TRBD2 for D (5 bases each). Germline V gene lookup returns CDR1 SGHVS and CDR2 FNYEAQ. Trimming removed 7 bases at V and 2 bases at J, with 30 bases between. CDR3 length: 19 residues. CDR3 residues: CASTPLLPTGTLKAYEQYF. The CDR3 nucleotides are TGTGCCAGCACCCCTTTACTACCCACCGGGACCCTTAAGGCCTACGAGCAGTACTTC.

This sequence joins TRBV5-6 and TRBJ1-2; the D gene is possibly TRBD1 (6 bases). Trimming removed 4 bases at V and 4 bases at J, with 14 bases between. The CDR3 is 14 amino acids. Per the germline V gene, CDR1 is SGHDT and CDR2 is YYEEEE. This CDR3 is CASSPKQGFYGYTF. The CDR3, as DNA: TGTGCCAGCAGCCCGAAACAGGGATTCTATGGCTACACCTTC.

The chain uses TRBV20-1 and TRBJ2-3; 13 nucleotides line up with TRBD2. Germline assignment: CDR1 DFQATT and CDR2 SNEGSKA (reference sequence). CDR3 size: 16 residues. Losses at the gene ends were 3 bases for V and 6 bases for J; bases not matched to a gene: 9. CDR3 DNA: TGCAGTGCTAGTACACTAGCGGGGGGGCCCCCGGATACGCAGTATTTT. Translation gives CSASTLAGGPPDTQYF.

The chain is built from TRBV20-1 and TRBJ2-1; unclear D gene. The closer fit of TRBJ2-7 to the DNA end suggests the J call may be wrong. CDR3 length equals 18 residues. CDR1 is DFQATT and CDR2 is SNEGSKA in the germline V gene (reference sequence). CDR3 nucleotide sequence: TGCAGTGCTAGTACCTTTTTTGGTCATACTACCTCCTACAATGAGCAGTACTTC. Encoded protein: CSASTFFGHTTSYNEQYF.

V and J are TRBV28 and TRBJ2-7; 13 bases map to TRBD2. CDR3 length: 15 amino acids. The germline V gene has CDR1 MDHEN and CDR2 SYDVKM. J was trimmed by 6 bases and V by 10 bases; bases with no gene match: 12. The CDR3 DNA is TGTGCCACGGGACTAGCGGGATCGGGTCAGGGCGAGCAGTACTTC. Translating gives CATGLAGSGQGEQYF.

The chain uses TRBV27 and TRBJ1-5, with a tentative D call TRBD1 (6 bases). CDR1 and CDR2 (germline): MNHEY, SMNVEV (reference sequence). The V end was cut by 5 bases, the J end by 0 bases, with 17 bases between. There are 17 residues in the CDR3. The CDR3 DNA follows: TGTGCCAGCAGTCCCCTTGGGGACATCCTTAGCAATCAGCCCCAGCATTTT. Its protein is CASSPLGDILSNQPQHF.

The chain combines TRBV12-3 or TRBV12-4 with TRBJ1-1; a weak D match, TRBD1 (5 bases). Trimming shortened V by 5 bases and J by 5 bases, and 15 bases separated the two germline ends. The CDR3 totals 14 residues. CDR3 residues: CASSRGSWGTEAFF. The CDR3 DNA reads TGTGCCAGCAGTAGGGGATCTTGGGGAACTGAAGCTTTCTTT.

This clonotype was seen at least ten times. The chain couples TRBV6-6 to TRBJ2-7; 8 bases are shared with TRBD1. The CDR3 runs 15 residues. The germline CDR1 and CDR2 sequences are MNHNY and SVGAGI (reference sequence). With V trimmed by 0 bases and J by 3 bases, 4 bases remained unmatched. The CDR3 sequence is CASSYSWDRIYEQYF. The CDR3 nucleotides read TGTGCCAGCAGTTACTCGTGGGACAGGATCTACGAGCAGTACTTC.

This clonotype came up a few times. The chain uses TRBV7-2 and TRBJ1-2; tentative D call: TRBD1 (6 bases). The ends were cut back, 5 bases at V and 4 bases at J, with 17 bases in the middle. The germline gives CDR1 SGHTA, CDR2 FQGNSA. The CDR3 spans 15 residues. In DNA form, the CDR3 reads TGTGCCAGCAGCCGGATGGCAGGGGAGACCTATGGCTACACCTTC. It encodes CASSRMAGETYGYTF.

Worth noting for this clonotype: Possible read error: a much larger clone is one base away. This chain links TRBV4-2 with TRBJ2-3; D is possibly TRBD1 (5 bases). Deletions cut 4 bases from V and 4 bases from J, with 18 bases between. Germline assignment: CDR1 LGHNA and CDR2 YNFKEQ. The CDR3 contains 16 residues. For the CDR3, the DNA is TGTGCCAGCAGCCCCAGGACACTCCGTGGGGCAGATACGCAGTATTTT. Amino acids: CASSPRTLRGADTQYF.

This chain links TRBV15 with TRBJ2-3; no definite D call. V was shortened by 1 base and J by 0 bases, with 5 bases between the two germline ends. Germline CDR1 is LNHNV and CDR2 is YYDKDF (reference sequence). The CDR3 is made up of 14 amino acids. The CDR3, as DNA: TGTGCCACCAGCAGAGTTACTAGCACAGATACGCAGTATTTT. It yields the protein CATSRVTSTDTQYF.

This clonotype occurred a few times. The V call is TRBV7-2, the J call TRBJ2-7; TRBD2 aligns across 10 bases. The V gene end was trimmed by 5 bases and the J gene end by 2 bases; junction bases not matched to a gene: 6. The CDR3 runs 15 residues. Germline assignment: CDR1 SGHTA and CDR2 FQGNSA. DNA for the CDR3: TGTGCCAGCAGCCCCGCGCTAGCGGGGGCCTACGAGCAGTACTTC. Translating it yields CASSPALAGAYEQYF.

A single count supports this clonotype. V and J are TRBV7-9 and TRBJ2-7; weak D call: TRBD2 (6 bases). Deletions cut 5 bases from V and 7 bases from J, with 18 bases between. This CDR3 has 14 residues. Germline CDR1 SEHNR, CDR2 FQNEAQ (reference sequence). As DNA, the CDR3 is TGTGCCAGCAGCCCCGCACGGGGGAACAATGAGCAGTACTTC. It yields the protein CASSPARGNNEQYF.

This chain uses TRBV6-4 with TRBJ1-6, with D uncertain. The CDR3 is 14 residues long. Per germline, CDR1 MRHNA and CDR2 SNTAGT. Trimming took 0 bases from V and 2 from J, leaving 2 bases between them. The CDR3 sequence: CASSDSPYNSPLHF. DNA for the CDR3: TGTGCCAGCAGTGACTCCCCCTATAATTCACCCCTCCACTTT.

J is TRBJ2-2 and V is TRBV27; no clear D. There are 13 residues in the CDR3. Trimming shortened V by 3 bases and J by 5 bases, and 7 bases separated the two germline ends. CDR1 and CDR2 from the germline V gene are MNHEY and SMNVEV (reference sequence). For the CDR3, the DNA is TGTGCCAGCAGTTTTAGCCGAACCGGGGAGCTGTTTTTT. It specifies CASSFSRTGELFF.

The CDR3: CASSSTDRGETQYF. The DNA for the CDR3 is TGTGCCAGCAGCTCCACTGACAGGGGCGAGACCCAGTACTTC. The chain joins TRBV6-2 or TRBV6-3 to TRBJ2-5, with 8 bases fitting TRBD1. V gave up 6 bases and J gave up 5 bases; unmatched junction bases: 8. There are 14 residues in the CDR3. The germline V gene encodes CDR1 MNHEY and CDR2 SVGEGT.

This clonotype appeared a few times. V and J are TRBV28 and TRBJ2-3; TRBD1 aligns across 11 bases. Germline lookup yields CDR1 MDHEN and CDR2 SYDVKM. The trim removed 5 bases at V and 4 bases at J, leaving 5 bases unmatched. CDR3 length equals 15 residues. As DNA, the CDR3 is TGTGCCAGCAGTCCTGGGGGACAGGGGGCAGATACGCAGTATTTT. Protein: CASSPGGQGADTQYF. The full variable domain, with the rest looked up from reference TRBV28 and TRBJ2-3, is DVKVTQSSRYLVKRTGEKVFLECVQDMDHENMFWYRQDPGLGLRLIYFSYDVKMKEKGDIPEGYSVSREKKERFSLILESASTNQTSMYLCASSPGGQGADTQYFGPGTRLTVL.

J is TRBJ1-4 and V is TRBV7-9; D remains ambiguous. This CDR3 has 14 amino acids. V lost 1 base and J 4 bases, leaving 7 bases between the germline ends. Germline CDR1 and CDR2: SEHNR and FQNEAQ (reference sequence). CDR3: CASSLDLLNEKLFF. The DNA for the CDR3 is TGTGCCAGCAGCTTAGATCTGCTTAATGAAAAACTGTTTTTT.